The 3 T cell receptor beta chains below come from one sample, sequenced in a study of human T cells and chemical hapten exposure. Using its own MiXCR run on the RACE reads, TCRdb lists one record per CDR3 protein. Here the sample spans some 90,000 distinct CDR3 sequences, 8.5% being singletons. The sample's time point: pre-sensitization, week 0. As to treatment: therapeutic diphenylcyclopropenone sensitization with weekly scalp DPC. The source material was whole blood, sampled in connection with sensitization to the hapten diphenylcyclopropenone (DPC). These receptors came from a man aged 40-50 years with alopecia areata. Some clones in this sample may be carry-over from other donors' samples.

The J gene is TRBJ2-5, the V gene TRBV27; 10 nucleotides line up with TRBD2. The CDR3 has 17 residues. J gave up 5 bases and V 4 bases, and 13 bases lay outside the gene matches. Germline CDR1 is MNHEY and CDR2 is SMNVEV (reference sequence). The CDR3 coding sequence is TGTGCCAGCAGTTCAGAGACAGGACTAGCGGATAGGGAGACCCAGTACTTC. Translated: CASSSETGLADRETQYF.

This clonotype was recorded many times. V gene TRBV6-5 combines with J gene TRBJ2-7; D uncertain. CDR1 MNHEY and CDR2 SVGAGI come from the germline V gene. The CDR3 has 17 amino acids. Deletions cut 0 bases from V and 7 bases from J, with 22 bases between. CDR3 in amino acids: CASSYSSAVWQAVEQYF. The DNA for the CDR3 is TGTGCCAGCAGTTACTCTTCTGCAGTCTGGCAGGCAGTGGAGCAGTACTTC.

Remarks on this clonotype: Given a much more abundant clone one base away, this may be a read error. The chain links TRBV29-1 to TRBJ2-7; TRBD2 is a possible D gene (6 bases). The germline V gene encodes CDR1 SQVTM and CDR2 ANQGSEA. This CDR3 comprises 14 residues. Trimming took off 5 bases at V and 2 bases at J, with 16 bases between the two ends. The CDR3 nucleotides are TGCAGCGTTATGTGGGGGGACGGACCCTACGAGCAGTACGTC. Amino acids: CSVMWGDGPYEQYV.